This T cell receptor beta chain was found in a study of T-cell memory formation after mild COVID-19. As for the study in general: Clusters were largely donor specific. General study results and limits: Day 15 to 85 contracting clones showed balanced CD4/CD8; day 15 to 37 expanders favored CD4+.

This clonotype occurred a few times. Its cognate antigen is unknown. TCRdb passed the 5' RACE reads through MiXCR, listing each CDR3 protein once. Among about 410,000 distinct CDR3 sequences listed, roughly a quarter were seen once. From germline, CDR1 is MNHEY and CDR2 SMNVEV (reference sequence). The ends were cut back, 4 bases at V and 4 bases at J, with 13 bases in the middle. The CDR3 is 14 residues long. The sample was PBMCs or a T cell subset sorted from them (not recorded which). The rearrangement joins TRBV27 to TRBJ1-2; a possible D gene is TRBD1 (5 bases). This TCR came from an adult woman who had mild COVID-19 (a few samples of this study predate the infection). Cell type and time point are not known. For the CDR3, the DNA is TGTGCCAGCAGTTCCAGGGAGTTGATCTATGGCTACACCTTC. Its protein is CASSSRELIYGYTF.